The rows below give T cell receptor beta chains drawn from one sample of a study of blood T cell repertoires in COVID-19. Clones were sequenced by immunoSEQ multiplex PCR, and TCRdb holds only the in-frame ones, with some missing. This table holds around 200,000 clones, 80% to 85% found once. Sample: peripheral blood. The receptors here all came from a man aged 50 to 59 with active or convalescent COVID-19. The CDR3 runs from the conserved cysteine through the conserved F or W. The D gene is left open where the match is weak. Not every row has a clone size; where given, it reads once, few, many or a size class.

v_gene: TRBV2
len: 15
abundance: -
d_gene: -
j_gene: TRBJ1-5
CDR3nt: TGTGCCAGCAGTGAAGAGGGCAGGGCGAGTCAGCCCCAGCATTTT
CDR3aa: CASSEEGRASQPQHF

v_gene: TRBV2
len: 14
abundance: -
d_gene: TRBD1
j_gene: TRBJ2-7
CDR3nt: TGTGCCAGCAGCGAGCAGGGGGTTTCCGACGAGCAGTACTTC
CDR3aa: CASSEQGVSDEQYF

v_gene: TRBV2
len: 14
abundance: -
d_gene: TRBD1
j_gene: TRBJ2-2
CDR3nt: TGTGCCAGCACTCAGGGGGCGGGCACCGGGGAGCTGTTTTTT
CDR3aa: CASTQGAGTGELFF

v_gene: TRBV6-4
len: 17
abundance: -
d_gene: TRBD1
j_gene: TRBJ1-6
CDR3nt: TGTGCCAGCAGTGACTCGTGGGGACAGGGACATAATTCACCCCTCCACTTT
CDR3aa: CASSDSWGQGHNSPLHF

v_gene: TRBV24-1
len: 17
abundance: -
d_gene: -
j_gene: TRBJ1-3
CDR3nt: TGTGCCCCAAGCAAATCGGGGGGCTCGTACTCGTCAGGCACCATATATTTT
CDR3aa: CAPSKSGGSYSSGTIYF

v_gene: TRBV20-1
len: 11
abundance: -
d_gene: -
j_gene: TRBJ2-3
CDR3nt: TGCAGTGCTAGACACGAGCCAACGCAGTATTTT
CDR3aa: CSARHEPTQYF

v_gene: TRBV19
len: 13
abundance: -
d_gene: -
j_gene: TRBJ1-2
CDR3nt: TGTGCCAGTAGAAATACAGGGTCTAATGGCTACACCTTC
CDR3aa: CASRNTGSNGYTF

v_gene: TRBV29-1
len: 15
abundance: -
d_gene: -
j_gene: TRBJ2-1
CDR3nt: TGCAGCGTTGAAGTGGCAGGGGTAGGCTCCAATGAGCAGTTCTTC
CDR3aa: CSVEVAGVGSNEQFF

v_gene: TRBV5-8
len: 14
abundance: -
d_gene: -
j_gene: TRBJ2-5
CDR3nt: TGTGCCAGCAGGTGGGGCTGGGGCCAAGAGACCCAGTACTTC
CDR3aa: CASRWGWGQETQYF

v_gene: TRBV7-9
len: 13
abundance: -
d_gene: -
j_gene: TRBJ2-3
CDR3nt: TGTGCCAGCAGCTTAACTAGATTGGATACGCAGTATTTT
CDR3aa: CASSLTRLDTQYF

v_gene: TRBV19
len: 12
abundance: -
d_gene: TRBD2
j_gene: TRBJ2-7
CDR3nt: TGTGCCAGTAGTTCCGGAAGCCGACTAGCCGTCTTC
CDR3aa: CASSSGSRLAVF

v_gene: TRBV25-1
len: 16
abundance: -
d_gene: TRBD1
j_gene: TRBJ2-7
CDR3nt: TGTGCCAGCAGTGGATTCCTTCCCACAGGGGGATACGAGCAGTACTTC
CDR3aa: CASSGFLPTGGYEQYF

v_gene: TRBV7-2
len: 16
abundance: -
d_gene: TRBD2
j_gene: TRBJ2-7
CDR3nt: TGTGCCAGCAGCTTACTAGCGGGGCCTAGCTCCTACGAGCAGTACTTC
CDR3aa: CASSLLAGPSSYEQYF

v_gene: TRBV30
len: 15
abundance: -
d_gene: -
j_gene: TRBJ1-3
CDR3nt: TGTGCCTGGAGGGCCCGGGGGGGGTCTGGAAACACCATATATTTT
CDR3aa: CAWRARGGSGNTIYF

v_gene: TRBV5-5
len: 17
abundance: -
d_gene: TRBD1
j_gene: TRBJ1-3
CDR3nt: TGTGCCAGCAGCTTGACCCCGGGACAGGGGGGAGGAAACACCATATATTTT
CDR3aa: CASSLTPGQGGGNTIYF

v_gene: TRBV2
len: 14
abundance: -
d_gene: -
j_gene: TRBJ1-1
CDR3nt: TGTGCCAGCAGTGCGCAGACTATGAACACTGAAGCTTTCTTT
CDR3aa: CASSAQTMNTEAFF

v_gene: TRBV5-8
len: 15
abundance: once
d_gene: -
j_gene: TRBJ2-2
CDR3nt: TGTGCCAGCAGCTTACGGCTAGGTAACACCGGGGAGCTGTTTTTT
CDR3aa: CASSLRLGNTGELFF

v_gene: TRBV5-1
len: 15
abundance: -
d_gene: -
j_gene: TRBJ2-1
CDR3nt: TGCGCCAGCAGCGCGGGACGGGAGAACTACAATGAGCAGTTCTTC
CDR3aa: CASSAGRENYNEQFF

v_gene: TRBV5-1
len: 14
abundance: -
d_gene: -
j_gene: TRBJ2-3
CDR3nt: TGCGCCAGCAGCCCTGACTGGTTAGCTGATACGCAGTATTTT
CDR3aa: CASSPDWLADTQYF

v_gene: TRBV4-1
len: 13
abundance: once
d_gene: -
j_gene: TRBJ2-7
CDR3nt: TGCGCCAGCAGCCAATCCGGTTCCTACGAGCAGTACTTC
CDR3aa: CASSQSGSYEQYF

v_gene: TRBV18
len: 17
abundance: -
d_gene: TRBD1
j_gene: TRBJ1-5
CDR3nt: TGTGCCAGCTCACCCCTCTCGACAGGGCTGGGGGGTCAGCCCCAGCATTTT
CDR3aa: CASSPLSTGLGGQPQHF

v_gene: TRBV19
len: 15
abundance: -
d_gene: -
j_gene: TRBJ2-1
CDR3nt: TGTGCCAGTAGTATCCCAGCGGCCGGCTACAATGAGCAGTTCTTC
CDR3aa: CASSIPAAGYNEQFF

v_gene: TRBV24-1
len: 16
abundance: -
d_gene: -
j_gene: TRBJ2-1
CDR3nt: TGTGCCACCAGTGACCCCTCCGCCGGGGAGCGCAATGAGCAGTTCTTC
CDR3aa: CATSDPSAGERNEQFF

v_gene: TRBV5-1
len: 15
abundance: -
d_gene: -
j_gene: TRBJ2-7
CDR3nt: TGCGCCAGCAGCCTAGGGGAAACCTCGTCCTACGAGCAGTACTTC
CDR3aa: CASSLGETSSYEQYF

v_gene: TRBV9
len: 12
abundance: few
d_gene: -
j_gene: TRBJ2-7
CDR3nt: TGTGCCAGCAGCGTAGGACACTACGAGCAGTACTTC
CDR3aa: CASSVGHYEQYF

v_gene: TRBV7-9
len: 12
abundance: -
d_gene: -
j_gene: TRBJ1-1
CDR3nt: TGTGCCAGCAGCTTAACAGGCGCTGAAGCTTTCTTT
CDR3aa: CASSLTGAEAFF

v_gene: TRBV5-1
len: 14
abundance: -
d_gene: -
j_gene: TRBJ1-2
CDR3nt: TGCGCCAGCAGCTTGGCCTACCCCTCCGCGGGCTACACCTTC
CDR3aa: CASSLAYPSAGYTF

v_gene: TRBV15
len: 14
abundance: -
d_gene: -
j_gene: TRBJ1-4
CDR3nt: TGTGCCACCAGCAGACCCGGGACTAATGAAAAACTGTTTTTT
CDR3aa: CATSRPGTNEKLFF

v_gene: TRBV5-6
len: 13
abundance: once
d_gene: -
j_gene: TRBJ1-4
CDR3nt: TGTGCCAGCAGCTTGCCGACAGGCGAAAAACTGTTTTTT
CDR3aa: CASSLPTGEKLFF

v_gene: TRBV5-1
len: 15
abundance: -
d_gene: -
j_gene: TRBJ2-6
CDR3nt: TGCGCCAGCAACTCAGGTGCCTCTGGGGCCAACGTCCTGACTTTC
CDR3aa: CASNSGASGANVLTF

v_gene: TRBV7-9
len: 15
abundance: -
d_gene: TRBD2
j_gene: TRBJ2-5
CDR3nt: TGTGCCAGCAGCTCCGGACTAGCGGGCCAAGAGACCCAGTACTTC
CDR3aa: CASSSGLAGQETQYF

v_gene: TRBV7-2
len: 16
abundance: -
d_gene: -
j_gene: TRBJ2-3
CDR3nt: TGTGCCAGCAGCTTACGGGCGGGAACTAGCACAGATACGCAGTATTTT
CDR3aa: CASSLRAGTSTDTQYF

v_gene: TRBV5-4
len: 15
abundance: -
d_gene: TRBD1
j_gene: TRBJ1-1
CDR3nt: TGTGCCAGCAGCCCTAAACCAGGGGGGAACACTGAAGCTTTCTTT
CDR3aa: CASSPKPGGNTEAFF

v_gene: TRBV2
len: 15
abundance: -
d_gene: -
j_gene: TRBJ2-2
CDR3nt: TGTGCCAGCAGATCCCTGGGGGGAGCCACCGGGGAGCTGTTTTTT
CDR3aa: CASRSLGGATGELFF

v_gene: TRBV4-1
len: 17
abundance: -
d_gene: TRBD1
j_gene: TRBJ1-1
CDR3nt: TGCGCCAGCAGCCAGGGCCCCACTTCGGGACAGGGGACTGAAGCTTTCTTT
CDR3aa: CASSQGPTSGQGTEAFF

v_gene: TRBV3-1/TRBV3-2
len: 13
abundance: -
d_gene: TRBD1
j_gene: TRBJ1-1
CDR3nt: TGTGCCAGCATACGGGCAGGGGGCACTGAAGCTTTCTTT
CDR3aa: CASIRAGGTEAFF

v_gene: TRBV12-3/TRBV12-4
len: 11
abundance: -
d_gene: -
j_gene: TRBJ1-2
CDR3nt: TGTGCCAGCAGTGACAGTTGGGGCTACACCTTC
CDR3aa: CASSDSWGYTF

v_gene: TRBV7-2
len: 13
abundance: -
d_gene: -
j_gene: TRBJ1-1
CDR3nt: TGTGCCAGCAGCTTACTCCCTGGGCCTGAAGCTTTCTTT
CDR3aa: CASSLLPGPEAFF

v_gene: TRBV6-5
len: 15
abundance: -
d_gene: -
j_gene: TRBJ1-2
CDR3nt: TGTGCCAGCATCCTCCTCACAGGGTCTAACTATGGCTACACCTTC
CDR3aa: CASILLTGSNYGYTF

v_gene: TRBV5-6
len: 14
abundance: -
d_gene: -
j_gene: TRBJ1-5
CDR3nt: TGTGCCAGCAGCTTGGGGTTCAGGAATCAGCCCCAGCATTTT
CDR3aa: CASSLGFRNQPQHF

v_gene: TRBV19
len: 15
abundance: -
d_gene: -
j_gene: TRBJ1-3
CDR3nt: TGTGCCAGTCCTCCGAGCAGGGGAACTGGAAACACCATATATTTT
CDR3aa: CASPPSRGTGNTIYF

v_gene: TRBV28
len: 14
abundance: once
d_gene: -
j_gene: TRBJ2-2
CDR3nt: TGTGCCAGTAGACGGGAGATCGACACCGGGGAGCTGTTTTTT
CDR3aa: CASRREIDTGELFF

v_gene: TRBV3-1/TRBV3-2
len: 16
abundance: -
d_gene: -
j_gene: TRBJ2-2
CDR3nt: TGTGCCAGCAGCCAATTCAGGGGATCCGGCACCGGGGAGCTGTTTTTT
CDR3aa: CASSQFRGSGTGELFF

v_gene: TRBV7-2
len: 14
abundance: -
d_gene: -
j_gene: TRBJ1-6
CDR3nt: TGTGCCAGCAGCTTAGATAAGCGGAGATCACCCCTCCACTTT
CDR3aa: CASSLDKRRSPLHF

v_gene: TRBV18
len: 14
abundance: -
d_gene: -
j_gene: TRBJ2-5
CDR3nt: TGTGCCAGCTCCCCGGGTTGGCACCAAGAGACCCAGTACTTC
CDR3aa: CASSPGWHQETQYF

v_gene: TRBV7-9
len: 16
abundance: -
d_gene: -
j_gene: TRBJ1-1
CDR3nt: TGTGCCAGCAGCTTATTCGCGGGGGGTAGCCGGACTGAAGCTTTCTTT
CDR3aa: CASSLFAGGSRTEAFF

v_gene: TRBV19
len: 15
abundance: -
d_gene: TRBD1
j_gene: TRBJ1-4
CDR3nt: TGTGCCAGTAGCGGGACAGGGTCAATTAATGAAAAACTGTTTTTT
CDR3aa: CASSGTGSINEKLFF

v_gene: TRBV9
len: 17
abundance: -
d_gene: TRBD1
j_gene: TRBJ2-2
CDR3nt: TGTGCCAGCAGCGTAGCCCAGACAGGGGCGAACACCGGGGAGCTGTTTTTT
CDR3aa: CASSVAQTGANTGELFF

v_gene: TRBV5-1
len: 15
abundance: -
d_gene: TRBD1
j_gene: TRBJ1-1
CDR3nt: TGCGCCAGCAGCTTGGCACAGGGGGCCAACACTGAAGCTTTCTTT
CDR3aa: CASSLAQGANTEAFF

v_gene: TRBV4-1
len: 14
abundance: once
d_gene: -
j_gene: TRBJ1-4
CDR3nt: TGCGCCAGCAGCCCACCCCCACCGAGCGAAAAACTGTTTTTT
CDR3aa: CASSPPPPSEKLFF

v_gene: TRBV9
len: 19
abundance: -
d_gene: TRBD2
j_gene: TRBJ2-2
CDR3nt: TGTGCCAGCAGCTCCCAGCTGGGCCTGTTAGCGGGGGGAGGCGGGGAGCTGTTTTTT
CDR3aa: CASSSQLGLLAGGGGELFF

v_gene: TRBV5-1
len: 15
abundance: -
d_gene: -
j_gene: TRBJ2-7
CDR3nt: TGCGCCAGCAGCTTAACGGCGACGGGGTCCTACGAGCAGTACTTC
CDR3aa: CASSLTATGSYEQYF

v_gene: TRBV5-6
len: 13
abundance: -
d_gene: TRBD2
j_gene: TRBJ2-1
CDR3nt: TGTGCCAGCGCCGGGACTAGTATCAATGAGCAGTTCTTC
CDR3aa: CASAGTSINEQFF

v_gene: TRBV6-6
len: 15
abundance: -
d_gene: -
j_gene: TRBJ1-5
CDR3nt: TGTGCCAGCAGGATACAGGGCCCGGGAAATCAGCCCCAGCATTTT
CDR3aa: CASRIQGPGNQPQHF

v_gene: TRBV5-5
len: 13
abundance: -
d_gene: -
j_gene: TRBJ1-1
CDR3nt: TGTGCCAGCAGCTCGTTTACAGGGACTGAAGCTTTCTTT
CDR3aa: CASSSFTGTEAFF

v_gene: TRBV15
len: 13
abundance: -
d_gene: -
j_gene: TRBJ1-5
CDR3nt: TGTGCCACCAGCAGAGCCGGAGGACAGCCCCAGCATTTT
CDR3aa: CATSRAGGQPQHF

v_gene: TRBV12-5
len: 16
abundance: -
d_gene: TRBD2
j_gene: TRBJ2-5
CDR3nt: TGTGCTAGTGGACCTGTTTTAGCGGGGGGCCAAGAGACCCAGTACTTC
CDR3aa: CASGPVLAGGQETQYF

v_gene: TRBV5-6
len: 12
abundance: once
d_gene: -
j_gene: TRBJ1-1
CDR3nt: TGTGCCAGCAGCTTGGGGTTGAACAAAGCTTTCTTT
CDR3aa: CASSLGLNKAFF

v_gene: TRBV2
len: 11
abundance: few
d_gene: -
j_gene: TRBJ2-5
CDR3nt: TGTGCCAGCAGCGGGTCGGAGACCCAGTACTTC
CDR3aa: CASSGSETQYF